The 5 T cell receptor beta chains in this list originate from one sample, sequenced in a study of CD8 T cells in ankylosing spondylitis. Overall study findings and caveats: Fewer than ten highly homologous variants made up a TCR beta motif, and this motif appeared characteristic of ankylosing spondylitis blood.

No antigen is known for these receptors. From the 5' RACE reads, TCRdb called clonotypes with MiXCR, one entry per CDR3 protein. The data show 350,000 or so distinct CDR3 sequences, with 8% seen just once and 14% to 15% held by the top ten. The sequenced sample consisted of blood, either unsorted or a sorted T cell fraction (not recorded which). Receptor source: a male donor with ankylosing spondylitis.

This clonotype was observed a handful of times. The genes are TRBV25-1 and TRBJ2-1, with no clear D. Trimming took 4 bases from V and 10 from J, leaving 8 bases between them. The CDR3 contains 11 residues. Germline-derived CDR1 and CDR2 are MGHDK and SYGVNS. In DNA form, the CDR3 reads TGTGCCAGCAGTGGTCCGGCCGAGCAGTTCTTC. It translates to CASSGPAEQFF.

In its sample, this clonotype was seen many times. The chain joins TRBV6-1 to TRBJ1-2; TRBD1 matches 9 bases. The germline V gene encodes CDR1 MNHNS and CDR2 SASEGT. There are 15 residues in the CDR3. The V gene end was trimmed by 5 bases and the J gene end by 8 bases; junction bases not matched to a gene: 12. CDR3 DNA sequence: TGTGCCAGCAGTCGGGACAGGGCGGAGGTCGGAGGCTACACCTTC. The encoded protein is CASSRDRAEVGGYTF.

This clonotype showed up just a few times. The chain couples TRBV15 to TRBJ2-7; D remains unclear. Trimming shortened V by 0 bases and J by 2 bases, and 11 bases separated the two germline ends. The CDR3 spans 15 residues. The germline gives CDR1 LNHNV, CDR2 YYDKDF (reference sequence). CDR3 nucleotides: TGTGCCACCAGCAGAGATGGAAGGTACACCTACGAGCAGTACTTC. Protein product: CATSRDGRYTYEQYF. The entire variable domain, with the rest obtained from reference TRBV15 and TRBJ2-7, is as follows: DAMVIQNPRYQVTQFGKPVTLSCSQTLNHNVMYWYQQKSSQAPKLLFHYYDKDFNNEADTPDNFQSRRPNTSFCFLDIRSPGLGDTAMYLCATSRDGRYTYEQYFGPGTRLTVT.

This clonotype has at least ten counts. This chain connects TRBV29-1 to TRBJ2-7; D possibly corresponds to TRBD2 (7 bases). Trimming removed 6 bases at V and 6 bases at J, with 18 bases between. The CDR3 length is 13 residues. Looked up from germline, CDR1 is SQVTM and CDR2 is ANQGSEA. As DNA, the CDR3 is TGCAGCGTAGGGGGGAGGGGCCGGGGCGAGCAGTACTTC. Residues: CSVGGRGRGEQYF.

This chain uses TRBV20-1 with TRBJ1-1; D remains ambiguous. The V end lost 6 bases, the J end lost 1 base, and 15 bases lay between the germline ends. Germline V lookup: CDR1 DFQATT, CDR2 SNEGSKA (reference sequence). This CDR3 region has 14 residues. The CDR3 DNA reads TGCAGTGCCAACATCGGCGCCTGGAACACTGAAGCTTTCTTT. Translation: CSANIGAWNTEAFF.